The T cell receptor (beta chain) under discussion was sequenced for a study of T cells expressing NK-cell markers. Study-level findings and limits: Among CD8+ T cells from six donors, dominant NKG2C+ clonotypes accounted for roughly 1.0-7.0%. Also leading the CD3+CD56-NKG2C+ fraction in a handful of donors were these clonotypes.

With respect to this clonotype: Antigen: not known.

For each CDR3 protein, TCRdb gives one entry from its re-call of the 5' RACE reads, without DNA. This sample's table has a few hundred thousand distinct CDR3 sequences. Sequences were obtained from blood T cells: a sorted CD56 or NKG2C T cell subset, CD4+ or CD8+ T cells, or bulk PBMC T cells (not recorded which). This sequence originates from a man aged 18 to 29 in good health.

This CDR3 reads CASSLPGQSYNEQFF. The chain links TRBV7-8 to TRBJ2-1; TCRdb designates TRBD1, a call that cannot be tested without DNA. The CDR3 consists of 15 residues. Germline CDR1 SGHVS, CDR2 FQNEAQ.